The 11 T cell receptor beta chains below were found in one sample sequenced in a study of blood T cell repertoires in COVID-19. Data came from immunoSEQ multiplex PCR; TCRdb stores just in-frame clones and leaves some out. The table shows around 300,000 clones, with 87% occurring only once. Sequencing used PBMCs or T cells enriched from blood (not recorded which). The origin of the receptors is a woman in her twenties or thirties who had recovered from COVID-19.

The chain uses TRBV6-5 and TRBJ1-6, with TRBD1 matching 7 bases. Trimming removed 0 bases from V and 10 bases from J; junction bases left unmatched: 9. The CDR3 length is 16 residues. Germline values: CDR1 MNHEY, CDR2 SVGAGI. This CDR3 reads CASSYSGTGAGSPLHF. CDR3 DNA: TGTGCCAGCAGTTACTCGGGAACAGGGGCAGGGTCACCCCTCCACTTT.

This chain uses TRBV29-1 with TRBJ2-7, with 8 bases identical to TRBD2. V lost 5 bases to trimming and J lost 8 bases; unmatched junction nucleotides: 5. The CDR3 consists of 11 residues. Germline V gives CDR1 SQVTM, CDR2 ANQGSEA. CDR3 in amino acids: CSVMRGDQQYF. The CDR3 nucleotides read TGCAGCGTTATGCGGGGGGACCAGCAGTACTTC.

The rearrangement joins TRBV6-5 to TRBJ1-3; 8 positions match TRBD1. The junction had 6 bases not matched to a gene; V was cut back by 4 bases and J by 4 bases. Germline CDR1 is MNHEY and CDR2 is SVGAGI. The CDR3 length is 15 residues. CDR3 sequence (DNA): TGTGCCAGCAGTTTCTACAGGGGGGGAGGAAACACCATATATTTT. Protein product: CASSFYRGGGNTIYF.

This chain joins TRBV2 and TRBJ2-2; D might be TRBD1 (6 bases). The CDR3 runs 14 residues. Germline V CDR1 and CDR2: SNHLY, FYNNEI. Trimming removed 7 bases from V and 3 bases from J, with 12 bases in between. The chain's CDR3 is CASNLGADTGELFF. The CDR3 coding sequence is TGTGCCAGCAACCTGGGGGCGGACACCGGGGAGCTGTTTTTT.

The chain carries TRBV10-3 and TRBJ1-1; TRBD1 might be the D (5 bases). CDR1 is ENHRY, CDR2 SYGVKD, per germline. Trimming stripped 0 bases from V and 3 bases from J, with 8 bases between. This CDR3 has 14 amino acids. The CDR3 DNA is TGTGCCATCAGTGAGTCGGGGGGGTACACTGAAGCTTTCTTT. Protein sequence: CAISESGGYTEAFF.

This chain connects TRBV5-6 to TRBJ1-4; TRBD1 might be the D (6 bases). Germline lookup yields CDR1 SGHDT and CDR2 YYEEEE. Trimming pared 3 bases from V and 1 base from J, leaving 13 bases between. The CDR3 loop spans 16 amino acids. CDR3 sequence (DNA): TGTGCCAGCAGCTACTCACAGGGCAGAACTAATGAAAAACTGTTTTTT. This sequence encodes CASSYSQGRTNEKLFF.

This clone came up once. The CDR3 sequence is CASSSLGGTDTQYF. The CDR3 bases are TGTGCCAGCAGCTCTTTAGGGGGCACAGATACGCAGTATTTT. The chain joins TRBV3-1 (or the pseudogene TRBV3-2) to TRBJ2-3, with D possibly matching TRBD1 (5 bases). Germline values: CDR1 LGHDT, CDR2 YNNKEL (reference sequence). The V end was cut by 5 bases, the J end by 1 base, with 10 bases between. The CDR3 totals 14 residues.

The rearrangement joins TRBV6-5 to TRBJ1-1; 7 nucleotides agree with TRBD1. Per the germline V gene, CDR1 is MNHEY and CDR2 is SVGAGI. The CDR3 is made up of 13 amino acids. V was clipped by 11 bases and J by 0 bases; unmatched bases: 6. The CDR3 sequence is CAGTELMNTEAFF. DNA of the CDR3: TGTGCCGGGACAGAACTCATGAACACTGAAGCTTTCTTT.

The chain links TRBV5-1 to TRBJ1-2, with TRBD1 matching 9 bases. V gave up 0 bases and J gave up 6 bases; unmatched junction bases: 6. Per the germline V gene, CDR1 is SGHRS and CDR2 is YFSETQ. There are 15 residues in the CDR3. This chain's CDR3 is CASSLARTGDDGYTF. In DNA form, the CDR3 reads TGCGCCAGCAGCTTGGCCCGGACAGGGGACGATGGCTACACCTTC.

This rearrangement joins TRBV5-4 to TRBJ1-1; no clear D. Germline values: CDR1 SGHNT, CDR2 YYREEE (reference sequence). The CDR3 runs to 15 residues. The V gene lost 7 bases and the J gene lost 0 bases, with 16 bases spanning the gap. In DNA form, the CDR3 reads TGTGCCAGCGGCCCCGCGGGGTCCATGAACACTGAAGCTTTCTTT. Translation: CASGPAGSMNTEAFF.

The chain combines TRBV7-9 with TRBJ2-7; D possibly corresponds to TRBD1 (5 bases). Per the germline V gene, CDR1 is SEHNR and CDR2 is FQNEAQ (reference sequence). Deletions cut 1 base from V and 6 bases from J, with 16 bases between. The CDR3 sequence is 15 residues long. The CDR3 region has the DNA TGTGCCAGCAGCTTAGTAGGGTGGGGCAGGCGCGAGCAGTACTTC. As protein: CASSLVGWGRREQYF. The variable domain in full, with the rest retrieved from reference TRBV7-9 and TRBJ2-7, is DTGVSQNPRHKITKRGQNVTFRCDPISEHNRLYWYRQTLGQGPEFLTYFQNEAQLEKSRLLSDRFSAERPKGSFSTLEIQRTEQGDSAMYLCASSLVGWGRREQYFGPGTRLTVT.